This TCR beta chain comes out of a study of cytomegalovirus exposure and HLA in healthy donors. Study-level points and caveats: A later analysis revealed that TCR association rates differed between HLA loci, peaking at DRB1 and bottoming out at HLA-C. A later analysis linked a missense DCLRE1C variant to TCR beta V- and J-gene trimming. Prior analysis indicated that the majority of TCR beta V segments exhibited productivity approximately 87% or approximately 30% of the time. Rare TCR sequences dominated, though some public TCRs recurred in many donors.

Details on this clone: Its antigen remains unknown.

Amplification used 60 Vbeta primers and 13 Jbeta primers. Sequenced by immunoSEQ multiplex PCR; TCRdb stores in-frame clones only, minus some. The sample lists roughly 180,000 clones, roughly 84% seen once, with around 1.2% in the top ten. Per germline, CDR1 SGHNT and CDR2 YENEEA. J lost 9 bases, V lost 3 bases, and 9 bases had no gene match. The CDR3 sequence is 15 residues long. The receptor was isolated from a girl aged 2-10 years in good health and CMV-seropositive. The sequenced sample was PBMCs. The rearrangement links TRBV11-3 to TRBJ2-3; 10 bases line up with TRBD1. The CDR3 loop is CASSLGTGEKETQYF. The DNA of the CDR3 is TGTGCCAGCAGCTTGGGGACAGGGGAAAAGGAGACGCAGTATTTT.